One and the same sample provided the 24 T cell receptor beta chains below, sequenced in a study of T cells in localized non-small cell lung cancer. TCRdb keeps only in-frame clones here, not all; method: immunoSEQ multiplex PCR. Of some 25,000 clones in the sample, around 88% were seen once. The sample in question was peripheral blood mononuclear cells, obtained before any cancer treatment. These receptors all stem from a woman aged 40-75 years with stage III lung adenocarcinoma.

In this sample, this clone turned up once. The rearrangement uses TRBV9 and TRBJ2-2; D is ambiguous. The V gene's germline CDR1 is SGDLS and CDR2 YYNGEE. There are 15 residues in the CDR3. The V and J ends lost 3 bases and 2 bases respectively, with 11 bases between them. The CDR3 sequence is CASSGKGLNTGELFF. In DNA form, the CDR3 reads TGTGCCAGCAGCGGTAAGGGCCTAAACACCGGGGAGCTGTTTTTT. The entire variable domain, with the rest obtained from reference TRBV9 and TRBJ2-2, is as follows: DSGVTQTPKHLITATGQRVTLRCSPRSGDLSVYWYQQSLDQGLQFLIQYYNGEERAKGNILERFSAQQFPDLHSELNLSSLELGDSALYFCASSGKGLNTGELFFGEGSRLTVL.

This clone was picked up one time. The chain joins TRBV7-2 to TRBJ1-1, with no clear D. This CDR3 has 14 amino acids. V lost 5 bases and J 4 bases, leaving 14 bases between the germline ends. CDR1 and CDR2 from the germline V gene are SGHTA and FQGNSA. The CDR3 reads CASSDWGIVTEAFF. Here the CDR3 DNA reads TGTGCCAGCAGCGACTGGGGTATCGTCACTGAAGCTTTCTTT.

The chain uses TRBV7-6 and TRBJ2-5; D is ambiguous. The CDR3 sequence is 13 residues long. The V and J ends lost 2 bases and 8 bases respectively, with 12 bases between them. The germline CDR1 and CDR2 sequences are SGHVS and FNYEAQ. CDR3 sequence (DNA): TGTGCCAGCAGCTTATCCACGGCGCCCACCCAGTACTTC. Amino acid sequence: CASSLSTAPTQYF. Full variable domain (rest looked up from reference TRBV7-6 and TRBJ2-5): GAGVSQSPRYKVTKRGQDVALRCDPISGHVSLYWYRQALGQGPEFLTYFNYEAQQDKSGLPNDRFSAERPEGSISTLTIQRTEQRDSAMYRCASSLSTAPTQYFGPGTRLLVL.

This clone was observed a single time. The chain uses TRBV7-9 and TRBJ1-4, with 9 bases fitting TRBD1. V gave up 5 bases and J gave up 8 bases; unmatched junction bases: 9. Germline CDR1 is SEHNR and CDR2 is FQNEAQ (reference sequence). The CDR3 spans 15 residues. CDR3 coding DNA: TGTGCCAGCAGCCAGGGACAGGGAGAACGCGAAAAACTGTTTTTT. This encodes CASSQGQGEREKLFF. The full variable domain, completed using reference TRBV7-9 and TRBJ1-4, is DTGVSQNPRHKITKRGQNVTFRCDPISEHNRLYWYRQTLGQGPEFLTYFQNEAQLEKSRLLSDRFSAERPKGSFSTLEIQRTEQGDSAMYLCASSQGQGEREKLFFGSGTQLSVL.

The V call is TRBV5-5, the J call TRBJ2-2; a weak D match, TRBD2 (6 bases). The germline gives CDR1 SGHKS, CDR2 YYEKEE (reference sequence). The CDR3 spans 14 residues. Between the trimmed V and J ends, which lost 3 bases and 6 bases, there was a span of 12 bases. CDR3 residues: CASSWDLVSGELFF. In DNA, the CDR3 is TGTGCCAGCAGCTGGGACTTGGTGTCCGGGGAGCTGTTTTTT.

V and J are TRBV21-1 and TRBJ2-2; TRBD2 is the table's D call and was not checked against the DNA. TRBV21-1 is deemed a pseudogene. CDR3 length equals 18 residues. Here the CDR3 DNA reads TGTGCCAGCAGCAATTTGACTAGCGGGGAGTATAACACCGGGGAGCTGTTTTTT. Translating it yields CASSNLTSGEYNTGELFF.

J is TRBJ2-3 and V is TRBV18, with TRBD2 identical over 11 bases. The CDR3 consists of 19 residues. The V segment lost 5 bases and the J segment 6 bases; nucleotides outside the gene matches: 19. Germline V gene sequence: CDR1 KGHSH, CDR2 LQKENI. CDR3 sequence reads: CASSSDGLLAGGVLDTQYF. The CDR3 DNA follows: TGTGCCAGCTCATCAGACGGATTGTTAGCGGGAGGGGTATTGGATACGCAGTATTTT.

The genes are TRBV11-2 and TRBJ2-5; perhaps TRBD2 as D (6 bases). V lost 1 base, J lost 4 bases, and 10 bases lay in between. The CDR3 consists of 14 residues. Germline values: CDR1 SGHAT, CDR2 FQNNGV. The CDR3 DNA sequence: TGTGCCAGCAGCTTAGGATTGGGGGGAGAGACCCAGTACTTC. Translation: CASSLGLGGETQYF.

The chain employs TRBV27 and TRBJ1-2; TRBD1 matches at 9 bases. The V gene end was trimmed by 1 base and the J gene end by 4 bases; junction bases not matched to a gene: 10. The V gene's germline CDR1 is MNHEY and CDR2 SMNVEV (reference sequence). The CDR3 extends over 17 amino acids. The CDR3 here is CASSLWGKGQGTYGYTF. Written as DNA, the CDR3 is TGTGCCAGCAGTTTATGGGGGAAGGGACAGGGCACCTATGGCTACACCTTC.

This chain joins TRBV11-2 and TRBJ2-5; D is unclear. This CDR3 is 11 amino acids long. CDR1 SGHAT and CDR2 FQNNGV come from the germline V gene. Trimming removed 4 bases from V and 9 bases from J, with 9 bases in between. CDR3: CASSSSSAQYF. The CDR3 DNA reads as TGTGCCAGCAGCTCATCATCGGCCCAGTACTTC.

This clone was counted between two and nine times. The chain is built from TRBV6-1 and TRBJ2-4; maybe TRBD1 (5 bases). In germline, CDR1 is MNHNS, CDR2 SASEGT. The germline V and J ends were trimmed by 4 bases and 7 bases, with 17 bases remaining between them. This CDR3 region has 15 residues. This chain's CDR3 is CASSALTVLENIQYF. The CDR3 coding sequence is TGTGCCAGCAGTGCCCTGACAGTCCTGGAGAACATTCAGTACTTC.

The chain joins TRBV7-9 to TRBJ1-2; TRBD1 agrees at 9 bases. The CDR3 length is 17 residues. Germline V gene sequence: CDR1 SEHNR, CDR2 FQNEAQ (reference sequence). The V segment lost 4 bases and the J segment 8 bases; nucleotides outside the gene matches: 17. The CDR3 here is CASSSRGGTGTYGGYTF. CDR3 coding DNA: TGTGCCAGCAGCTCAAGGGGGGGGACAGGGACCTATGGAGGCTACACCTTC.

The rearrangement links TRBV29-1 to TRBJ2-7, with 8 bases lining up with TRBD1. The germline gives CDR1 SQVTM, CDR2 ANQGSEA. Trimming removed 5 bases from V and 5 bases from J; junction bases left unmatched: 8. The CDR3 consists of 13 residues. The CDR3 coding sequence is TGCAGCGTTAGCGACAGGGGTAAGCACGAGCAGTACTTC. It encodes CSVSDRGKHEQYF.

The rearrangement joins TRBV6-1 to TRBJ2-5; D uncertain. Germline V CDR1 and CDR2: MNHNS, SASEGT. CDR3 size: 11 residues. The V end was cut by 7 bases, the J end by 6 bases, with 9 bases between. The CDR3 DNA sequence: TGTGCCAGCAATTTTGTGCAGACCCAGTACTTC. Translation: CASNFVQTQYF.

The chain couples TRBV29-1 to TRBJ2-7; 7 bases are a match to TRBD1. From germline, CDR1 is SQVTM and CDR2 ANQGSEA. With 6 bases clipped from V and 0 bases from J, the junction kept 8 bases outside the gene matches. CDR3 length equals 14 residues. The CDR3 spells CSVPGQLGSYEQYF. Here the CDR3 DNA reads TGCAGCGTCCCGGGACAGTTGGGCTCCTACGAGCAGTACTTC.

This clone has a single count. The V and J genes are TRBV10-3 and TRBJ2-5, with D unclear. Germline V gives CDR1 ENHRY, CDR2 SYGVKD. The CDR3 is 11 amino acids. V gave up 11 bases and J gave up 5 bases, with 12 bases separating them. The CDR3 DNA reads TGTGCCGCGGCCCGAGATGAGACCCAGTACTTC. Translating it yields CAAARDETQYF.

This clone showed up just once. This CDR3 reads CASSQDLRTPYNEQFF. CDR3 DNA sequence: TGCGCCAGCAGCCAGGACCTTAGGACCCCCTACAATGAGCAGTTCTTC. The V gene is TRBV10-2, the J gene TRBJ2-1; D remains unclear. The germline gives CDR1 WSHSY, CDR2 SAAADI. V was shortened by 6 bases and J by 2 bases, with 17 bases between the two germline ends. The CDR3 extends over 16 amino acids.

The chain is built from TRBV7-3 and TRBJ1-1, with 8 bases lining up with TRBD1. This CDR3 is built from 13 residues. Germline V gives CDR1 SGHTA, CDR2 FQGTGA. With V trimmed by 5 bases and J by 6 bases, 5 bases remained unmatched. CDR3 in amino acids: CASSVQQGAEAFF. The CDR3 nucleotides read TGTGCCAGCAGCGTCCAACAGGGGGCTGAAGCTTTCTTT.

The CDR3 reads CASRGPYNEQFF. Written as DNA, the CDR3 is TGTGCCAGCAGGGGTCCTTACAATGAGCAGTTCTTC. This rearrangement joins TRBV5-4 to TRBJ2-1, with D unclear. V dropped 5 bases and J dropped 4 bases, with 7 bases sitting between them. Germline V lookup: CDR1 SGHNT, CDR2 YYREEE (reference sequence). CDR3 length: 12 amino acids.

The rearrangement links TRBV29-1 to TRBJ1-1; D unresolved. Germline V lookup: CDR1 SQVTM, CDR2 ANQGSEA. CDR3 length equals 12 residues. V lost 7 bases and J lost 2, with 11 bases in between. The CDR3 spells CSGRDGNTEAFF. The CDR3 DNA follows: TGCAGCGGCCGAGACGGCAACACTGAAGCTTTCTTT.

In its sample, this clone was seen once. This chain links TRBV7-2 with TRBJ1-4; D is undetermined. The germline V and J ends were trimmed by 1 base and 4 bases, with 13 bases remaining between them. The CDR3 runs 16 residues. In germline, CDR1 is SGHTA, CDR2 FQGNSA. CDR3 sequence (DNA): TGTGCCAGCAGCTTAGTAGGAGAAAGGGATAATGAAAAACTGTTTTTT. Translation gives CASSLVGERDNEKLFF.

The V call is TRBV6-5, the J call TRBJ2-3; TRBD1 might be the D (5 bases). Germline loops: CDR1 MNHEY, CDR2 SVGAGI. The V end was cut by 0 bases, the J end by 5 bases, with 6 bases between. The CDR3 is 13 amino acids. The CDR3 DNA reads TGTGCCAGCAGTTACTCAGGGGTAGATACGCAGTATTTT. This sequence encodes CASSYSGVDTQYF.

The chain employs TRBV9 and TRBJ2-3; D gene uncertain. The ends were cut back, 5 bases at V and 2 bases at J, with 12 bases in the middle. The CDR3 runs to 14 residues. Germline values: CDR1 SGDLS, CDR2 YYNGEE. CDR3 region: CASSETGPTDTQYF. CDR3 nucleotide sequence: TGTGCCAGCAGTGAAACGGGCCCCACAGATACGCAGTATTTT.

The CDR3 loop is CASSFWTDGELFF. The CDR3, as DNA: TGTGCCAGCAGCTTCTGGACCGACGGGGAGCTGTTTTTT. V gene TRBV5-5 combines with J gene TRBJ2-2; unclear D gene. Germline loops: CDR1 SGHKS, CDR2 YYEKEE (reference sequence). This CDR3 is built from 13 residues. Trimming pared 2 bases from V and 7 bases from J, leaving 9 bases between.